These 24 T cell receptor beta chains were sequenced from one sample in a study of shared clonotypes between healthy human individuals. Cells designated naive CD8 were CD45RO-negative and were positively selected for CCR7, with terminally differentiated effector memory CD45RA+ cells excluded. Produced via immunoSEQ multiplex PCR; TCRdb's table is partial and in-frame only. This sample has about 2,100,000 clones, with just over 90% found just once. The sequencing input was naive CD8+ T cells from PBMCs. Source of these receptors: a man younger than 35 in good health. Some clones in this sample may be carry-over from other donors' samples.

V usage is TRBV6-5 and J usage is TRBJ1-4; TRBD1 is a possible D gene (5 bases). CDR1 is MNHEY, CDR2 SVGAGI, per germline. This CDR3 comprises 14 residues. Trimming stripped 5 bases from V and 5 bases from J, with 12 bases between. CDR3 residues: CASSPFEGNEKLFF. The CDR3 nucleotides are TGTGCCAGCAGTCCCTTTGAGGGGAATGAAAAACTGTTTTTT.

The chain has TRBV5-6 and TRBJ2-7, with 10 positions matching TRBD2. V was clipped by 1 base and J by 4 bases; unmatched bases: 14. The length of the CDR3 is 18 residues. Germline assignment: CDR1 SGHDT and CDR2 YYEEEE. The CDR3 coding sequence is TGTGCCAGCAGCTTGTCTCTAGCGGGAGTCTCAACCCCGTACGAGCAGTACTTC. It yields the protein CASSLSLAGVSTPYEQYF.

The rearrangement links TRBV11-2 to TRBJ1-4; TRBD1 is a possible D gene (6 bases). CDR1 is SGHAT and CDR2 is FQNNGV in the germline V gene. Trimming removed 1 base from V and 7 bases from J, with 13 bases in between. This CDR3 comprises 15 residues. CDR3: CASSLASGGFEKLFF. The CDR3 DNA follows: TGTGCCAGCAGCTTAGCCTCGGGGGGCTTTGAAAAACTGTTTTTT.

Written as DNA, the CDR3 is TGCAGCGCCCTGAGCGGGCGGAATGAGCAGTTCTTC. Translating gives CSALSGRNEQFF. The chain is built from TRBV29-1 and TRBJ2-1, with a tentative D call TRBD2 (6 bases). The CDR3 has 12 amino acids. V lost 7 bases to trimming and J lost 7 bases, with 14 bases between them. Germline CDR1 SQVTM, CDR2 ANQGSEA.

J is TRBJ2-1 and V is TRBV19; a weak D match, TRBD2 (6 bases). The CDR3 runs to 16 residues. Trimming stripped 3 bases from V and 4 bases from J, with 16 bases between. The V gene's germline CDR1 is LNHDA and CDR2 SQIVND (reference sequence). CDR3 in DNA: TGTGCCAGTAGTATTTTGGGGCTAGGAGGGTACAATGAGCAGTTCTTC. It specifies CASSILGLGGYNEQFF.

CDR3: CASSPGQSNYGYTF. For the CDR3, the DNA is TGTGCCAGCAGTCCCGGACAGAGTAACTATGGCTACACCTTC. The chain uses TRBV28 and TRBJ1-2, with a possible D match to TRBD1 (6 bases). The germline gives CDR1 MDHEN, CDR2 SYDVKM. The CDR3 spans 14 residues. The ends were cut back, 5 bases at V and 1 base at J, with 11 bases in the middle.

V usage is TRBV5-1 and J usage is TRBJ2-7, with 10 bases aligning to TRBD2. Germline V gene data show CDR1 as SGHRS and CDR2 as YFSETQ. V was pared by 3 bases and J by 4 bases, with 13 bases of the junction left unmatched. There are 17 residues in the CDR3. The CDR3 bases are TGCGCCAGCAGCTCGGGAGAACTAGCGGGAACGGCTTACGAGCAGTACTTC. Translated: CASSSGELAGTAYEQYF.

The chain links TRBV5-1 to TRBJ2-7; D not certain. The V end lost 0 bases, the J end lost 3 bases, and 7 bases lay between the germline ends. CDR3 length: 13 residues. CDR1 SGHRS and CDR2 YFSETQ come from the germline V gene. In DNA form, the CDR3 reads TGCGCCAGCAGCTTGGCGGTCAACTACGAGCAGTACTTC. This translates into CASSLAVNYEQYF.

The rearrangement links TRBV28 to TRBJ2-7; perhaps TRBD1 as D (7 bases). Germline V gene data show CDR1 as MDHEN and CDR2 as SYDVKM. V was shortened by 4 bases and J by 4 bases, with 17 bases between the two germline ends. CDR3 length equals 15 residues. This CDR3 reads CASSWGQGGWYEQYF. The CDR3 bases are TGTGCCAGCAGTTGGGGCCAGGGGGGTTGGTACGAGCAGTACTTC.

The chain links TRBV28 to TRBJ2-3; D assignment may be TRBD1 or TRBD2 (5 bases each). Trimming shortened V by 3 bases and J by 6 bases, and 16 bases separated the two germline ends. Germline V CDR1 and CDR2: MDHEN, SYDVKM. This CDR3 is built from 15 residues. Written as DNA, the CDR3 is TGTGCCAGCAGTTTTTGGGACGGCTTCCGTGATACGCAGTATTTT. This translates into CASSFWDGFRDTQYF.

This clone was recorded only once. The chain is built from TRBV5-6 and TRBJ1-1; D is ambiguous. The V end was cut by 5 bases, the J end by 1 base, with 15 bases between. The germline CDR1 and CDR2 sequences are SGHDT and YYEEEE. The CDR3 contains 15 residues. The CDR3 DNA sequence: TGTGCCAGCAGTCCCCGGCGGCGTTCGAACACTGAAGCTTTCTTT. Translated, it gives CASSPRRRSNTEAFF.

The chain joins TRBV27 to TRBJ2-1; 13 bases line up with TRBD2. After removal of 8 bases from V and 9 bases from J, the junction contained 13 bases not matched to a gene. This CDR3 comprises 16 residues. CDR1 and CDR2 from the germline V gene are MNHEY and SMNVEV (reference sequence). The CDR3 here is CASRAGTSGNTGEQFF. The CDR3 DNA reads as TGTGCCAGCCGAGCTGGGACTAGCGGGAATACCGGTGAGCAGTTCTTC.

This chain uses TRBV19 with TRBJ1-3; 8 nucleotides agree with TRBD1. Germline V lookup: CDR1 LNHDA, CDR2 SQIVND (reference sequence). The CDR3 spans 15 residues. The V and J ends lost 5 bases and 0 bases, in that order; junction bases with no gene match: 3. This chain's CDR3 is CASSWTGSSGNTIYF. The CDR3 nucleotides read TGTGCCAGTAGTTGGACAGGGAGCTCTGGAAACACCATATATTTT.

The rearrangement links TRBV15 to TRBJ2-3, with no clear D. This CDR3 is built from 14 residues. Trimming took off 3 bases at V and 6 bases at J, with 13 bases between the two ends. Germline V CDR1 and CDR2: LNHNV, YYDKDF (reference sequence). CDR3 coding DNA: TGTGCCACCAGCAGTGATATGACTGGGGATACGCAGTATTTT. Translated, it gives CATSSDMTGDTQYF.

This chain links TRBV15 with TRBJ2-5, with D possibly being TRBD1 or TRBD2 (5 bases each). CDR3 size: 15 residues. CDR1 and CDR2 from the germline V gene are LNHNV and YYDKDF (reference sequence). Trimming left V 0 bases short and J 4 bases short, with 12 bases between. The CDR3 bases are TGTGCCACCAGCAGAGATCCCGGGGCTCTAGAGACCCAGTACTTC. Translating it yields CATSRDPGALETQYF.

CDR3 loop: CASSHRGKGETQYF. In DNA, the CDR3 is TGTGCCAGCAGCCACAGGGGCAAAGGGGAGACCCAGTACTTC. V and J are TRBV11-3 and TRBJ2-5; 7 bases align to TRBD1. Trimming at V came to 5 bases and at J to 5 bases, leaving 8 bases not matched to a gene. This CDR3 is 14 amino acids long. Germline loops: CDR1 SGHNT, CDR2 YENEEA.

The chain is built from TRBV27 and TRBJ2-2; the match to TRBD1 covers 7 bases. Losses at the gene ends were 0 bases for V and 5 bases for J; bases not matched to a gene: 12. This CDR3 has 18 amino acids. Per the germline V gene, CDR1 is MNHEY and CDR2 is SMNVEV (reference sequence). CDR3 in DNA: TGTGCCAGCAGTTTATCCCCGACAGGGTACCCGAGGACCGGGGAGCTGTTTTTT. This gives the protein CASSLSPTGYPRTGELFF.

The CDR3 coding sequence is TGTGCCAGTAACGCCGCGCCGGGGATCACTGAAGCTTTCTTT. Its translation: CASNAAPGITEAFF. The V call is TRBV19, the J call TRBJ1-1, with D unclear. The V end lost 7 bases, the J end lost 4 bases, and 16 bases lay between the germline ends. CDR3 size: 14 residues. Germline lookup yields CDR1 LNHDA and CDR2 SQIVND (reference sequence).

In DNA form, the CDR3 reads TGTGCCAGCAGTGAAGGAAGGGGGCAGAACAGGCAGTTCTTC. As protein: CASSEGRGQNRQFF. The chain joins TRBV2 to TRBJ2-1; 7 bases are a match to TRBD1. Trimming at V came to 1 base and at J to 12 bases, leaving 9 bases not matched to a gene. Germline loops: CDR1 SNHLY, CDR2 FYNNEI. The CDR3 runs 14 residues. Full variable domain (rest looked up from reference TRBV2 and TRBJ2-1): EPEVTQTPSHQVTQMGQEVILRCVPISNHLYFYWYRQILGQKVEFLVSFYNNEISEKSEIFDDQFSVERPDGSNFTLKIRSTKLEDSAMYFCASSEGRGQNRQFFGPGTRLTVL.

The chain joins TRBV11-2 to TRBJ2-5; a weak D match, TRBD2 (5 bases). This CDR3 spans 17 amino acids. The germline V and J ends were trimmed by 2 bases and 1 base, with 17 bases remaining between them. The V gene's germline CDR1 is SGHAT and CDR2 FQNNGV. In DNA, the CDR3 is TGTGCCAGCAGCTTATTCCCCCTGGCTAGCAGCCAAGAGACCCAGTACTTC. Its protein product is CASSLFPLASSQETQYF.

This sequence joins TRBV5-8 and TRBJ1-1; no clear D gene. Germline V gene data show CDR1 as SGHTS and CDR2 as YDEGEE. CDR3 length: 13 amino acids. V lost 2 bases and J lost 1, with 6 bases in between. The CDR3 loop is CASSFGSNTEAFF. The CDR3 region has the DNA TGTGCCAGCAGCTTTGGCTCGAACACTGAAGCTTTCTTT.

The gene calls are TRBV29-1 and TRBJ2-3; D might be TRBD2 (6 bases). V lost 3 bases and J lost 5, with 15 bases in between. Germline assignment: CDR1 SQVTM and CDR2 ANQGSEA. CDR3 length: 14 residues. CDR3 nucleotides: TGCAGCGTTGAGGGGCCATCGGGGGAAGATACGCAGTATTTT. Translated: CSVEGPSGEDTQYF.

This sequence joins TRBV11-1 and TRBJ2-7, with D possibly TRBD1 on 6 matching bases. Germline assignment: CDR1 SGHAT and CDR2 FQDESV (reference sequence). The length of the CDR3 is 14 residues. V lost 5 bases to trimming and J lost 5 bases, with 16 bases between them. CDR3 loop: CASSATQGLDEQYF. The CDR3 DNA reads as TGTGCCAGCAGCGCCACCCAGGGGCTGGACGAGCAGTACTTC.

In regard to this clone: The same CDR3 is also encoded by other DNA sequences in this sample. The chain joins TRBV4-1 to TRBJ1-4; no clear D gene. There are 13 residues in the CDR3. Trimming stripped 1 base from V and 8 bases from J, with 8 bases between. Germline-derived CDR1 and CDR2 are MGHRA and YSYEKL. Written as DNA, the CDR3 is TGCGCCAGCAGCCAAGTTAGAGGGGAAAAACTGTTTTTT. It specifies CASSQVRGEKLFF.